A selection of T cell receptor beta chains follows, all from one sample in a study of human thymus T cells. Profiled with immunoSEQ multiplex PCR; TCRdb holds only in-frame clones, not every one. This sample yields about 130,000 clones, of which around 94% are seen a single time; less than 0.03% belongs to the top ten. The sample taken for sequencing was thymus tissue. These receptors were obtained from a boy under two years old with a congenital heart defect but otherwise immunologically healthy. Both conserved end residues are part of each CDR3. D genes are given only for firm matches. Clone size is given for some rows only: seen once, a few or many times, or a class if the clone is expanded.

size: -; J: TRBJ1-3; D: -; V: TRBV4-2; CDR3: CASSQDWNFRGGSGNTIYF; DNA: TGTGCCAGCAGCCAAGATTGGAACTTTCGGGGGGGCTCGGGAAACACCATATATTTT
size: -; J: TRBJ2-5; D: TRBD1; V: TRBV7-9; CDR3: CASSPVVPGTGEETQYF; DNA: TGTGCCAGCAGCCCTGTTGTGCCCGGGACAGGGGAAGAGACCCAGTACTTC
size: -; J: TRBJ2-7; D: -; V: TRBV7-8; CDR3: CASSPDPSFYEQYF; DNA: TGTGCCAGCAGCCCCGACCCAAGTTTCTACGAGCAGTACTTC
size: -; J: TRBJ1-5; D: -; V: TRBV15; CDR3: CATSSLDGSNQPQHF; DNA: TGTGCCACCAGCAGCTTGGACGGGAGCAATCAGCCCCAGCATTTT
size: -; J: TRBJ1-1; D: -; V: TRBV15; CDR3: CATSSEEQRLNTEAFF; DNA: TGTGCCACCAGCAGTGAGGAACAGAGATTAAACACTGAAGCTTTCTTT
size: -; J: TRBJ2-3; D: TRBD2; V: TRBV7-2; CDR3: CASSPRTSGPDTQYF; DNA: TGTGCCAGCAGCCCGAGGACTAGCGGCCCAGATACGCAGTATTTT
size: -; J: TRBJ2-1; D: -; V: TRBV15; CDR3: CATSRDWGYNEQFF; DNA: TGTGCCACCAGCAGAGATTGGGGCTACAATGAGCAGTTCTTC
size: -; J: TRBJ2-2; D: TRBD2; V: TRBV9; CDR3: CASRREGLPGELFF; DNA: TGTGCCAGCAGGAGGGAGGGGTTGCCCGGGGAGCTGTTTTTT
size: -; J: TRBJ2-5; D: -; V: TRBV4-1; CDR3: CASSQGPHQETQYF; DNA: TGCGCCAGCAGCCAAGGACCTCACCAAGAGACCCAGTACTTC
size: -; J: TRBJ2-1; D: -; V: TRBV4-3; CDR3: CASSQDLNGDNEQFF; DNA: TGCGCCAGCAGCCAGGATTTAAATGGGGACAATGAGCAGTTCTTC
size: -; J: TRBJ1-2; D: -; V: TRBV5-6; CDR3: CASSQRGWNYGYTF; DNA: TGTGCCAGCAGTCAAAGGGGCTGGAACTATGGCTACACCTTC
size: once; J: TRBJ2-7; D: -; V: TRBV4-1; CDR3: CASSQDRFYEQYF; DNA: TGCGCCAGCAGCCAAGACCGATTCTACGAGCAGTACTTC
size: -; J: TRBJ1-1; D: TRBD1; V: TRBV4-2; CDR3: CASSPHRGLNTEAFF; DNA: TGTGCCAGCAGCCCACACAGGGGCCTGAACACTGAAGCTTTCTTT
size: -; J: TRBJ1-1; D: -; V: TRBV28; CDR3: CASSVFRGLMNTEAFF; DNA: TGTGCCAGCAGTGTTTTTCGGGGACTAATGAACACTGAAGCTTTCTTT
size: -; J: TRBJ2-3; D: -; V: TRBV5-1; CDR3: CASSLQPRSGLTDTQYF; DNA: TGCGCCAGCAGCTTGCAACCTAGGAGCGGCCTCACAGATACGCAGTATTTT
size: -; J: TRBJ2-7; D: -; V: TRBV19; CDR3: CASSITLAAGLYEQYF; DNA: TGTGCCAGTAGTATAACCTTAGCGGCGGGACTCTACGAGCAGTACTTC
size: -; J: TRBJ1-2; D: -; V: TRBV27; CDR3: CASRKWLGGYTF; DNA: TGTGCCAGCAGAAAATGGTTGGGTGGCTACACCTTC
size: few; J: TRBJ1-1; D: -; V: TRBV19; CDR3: CASSIRSEAFF; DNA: TGTGCCAGTAGTATCAGGTCTGAAGCTTTCTTT
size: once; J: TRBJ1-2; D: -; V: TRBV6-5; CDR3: CASSSRVWGINYGYTF; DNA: TGTGCCAGCAGTTCCAGGGTTTGGGGGATTAACTATGGCTACACCTTC
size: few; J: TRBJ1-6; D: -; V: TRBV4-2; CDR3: CASSQGSGPRSYNSPLHF; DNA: TGTGCCAGCAGCCAGGGCTCGGGTCCAAGGTCCTATAATTCACCCCTCCACTTT
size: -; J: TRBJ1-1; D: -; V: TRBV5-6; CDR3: CASSFHPWGRMNTEAFF; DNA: TGTGCCAGCAGCTTTCACCCGTGGGGGAGAATGAACACTGAAGCTTTCTTT
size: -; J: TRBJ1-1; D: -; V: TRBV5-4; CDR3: CASSLAGRGETEAFF; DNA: TGTGCCAGCAGCTTGGCCGGCAGGGGTGAAACTGAAGCTTTCTTT
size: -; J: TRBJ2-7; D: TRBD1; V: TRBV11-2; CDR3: CASSFRQGVYEQYF; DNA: TGTGCCAGCAGCTTTAGACAGGGAGTTTACGAGCAGTACTTC
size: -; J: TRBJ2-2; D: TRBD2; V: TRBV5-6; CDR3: CASSLGPIAGGTGELFF; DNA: TGTGCCAGCAGCTTGGGCCCAATAGCGGGGGGAACCGGGGAGCTGTTTTTT
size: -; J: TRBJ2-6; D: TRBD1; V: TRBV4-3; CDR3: CASSQEEQGASGANVLTF; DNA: TGCGCCAGCAGCCAAGAAGAACAGGGGGCCTCTGGGGCCAACGTCCTGACTTTC
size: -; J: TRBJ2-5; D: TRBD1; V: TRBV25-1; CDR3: CASSEPTPDRGQETQYF; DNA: TGTGCCAGCAGTGAACCAACCCCGGACAGGGGGCAAGAGACCCAGTACTTC
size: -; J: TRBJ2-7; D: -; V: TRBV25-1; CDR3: CASSDGSPVGYEQYF; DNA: TGTGCCAGCAGTGATGGTAGCCCGGTGGGTTACGAGCAGTACTTC
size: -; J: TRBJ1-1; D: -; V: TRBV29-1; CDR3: CSVPQKAGGTEAFF; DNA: TGCAGCGTCCCCCAAAAAGCCGGGGGGACTGAAGCTTTCTTT
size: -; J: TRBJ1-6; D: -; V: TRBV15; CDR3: CATSRETGALHF; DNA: TGTGCCACCAGCAGAGAGACCGGGGCCCTCCACTTT
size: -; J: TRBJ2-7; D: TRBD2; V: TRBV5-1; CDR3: CASSLDRTSGFYEQYF; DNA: TGCGCCAGCAGCTTGGACCGGACTAGCGGATTCTACGAGCAGTACTTC
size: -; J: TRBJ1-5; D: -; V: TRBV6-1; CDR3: CASSERGEVTSNQPQHF; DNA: TGTGCCAGCAGCGAACGGGGGGAGGTGACTAGCAATCAGCCCCAGCATTTT
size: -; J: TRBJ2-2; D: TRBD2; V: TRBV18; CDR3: CATIGGTNTGELFF; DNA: TGTGCCACTATCGGGGGGACCAACACCGGGGAGCTGTTTTTT
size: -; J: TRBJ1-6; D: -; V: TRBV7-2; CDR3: CASSLADSPLHF; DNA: TGTGCCAGCAGCTTAGCGGATTCACCCCTCCACTTT
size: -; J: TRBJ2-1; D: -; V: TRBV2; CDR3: CASIIQGRIGDEQFF; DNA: TGTGCCAGCATCATACAGGGTAGGATAGGGGATGAGCAGTTCTTC
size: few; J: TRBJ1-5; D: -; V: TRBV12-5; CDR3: CASGLVHSNQPQHF; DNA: TGTGCTAGTGGTTTGGTACATAGCAATCAGCCCCAGCATTTT